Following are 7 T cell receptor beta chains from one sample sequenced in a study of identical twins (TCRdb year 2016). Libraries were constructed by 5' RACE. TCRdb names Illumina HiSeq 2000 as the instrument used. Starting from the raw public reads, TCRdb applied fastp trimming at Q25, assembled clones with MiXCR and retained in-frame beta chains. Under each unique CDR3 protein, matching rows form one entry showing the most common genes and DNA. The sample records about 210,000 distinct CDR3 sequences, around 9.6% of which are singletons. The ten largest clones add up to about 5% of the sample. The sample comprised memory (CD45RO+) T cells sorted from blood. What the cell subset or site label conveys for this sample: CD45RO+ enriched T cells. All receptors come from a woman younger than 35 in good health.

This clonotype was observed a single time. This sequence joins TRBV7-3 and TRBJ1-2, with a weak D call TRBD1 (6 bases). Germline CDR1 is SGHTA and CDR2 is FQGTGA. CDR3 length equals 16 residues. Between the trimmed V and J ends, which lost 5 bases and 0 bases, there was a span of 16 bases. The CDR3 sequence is CASSRCTRGSNYGYTF. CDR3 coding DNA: TGTGCCAGCAGCAGATGTACAAGGGGGTCTAACTATGGCTACACCTTC.

The CDR3 region is CSAITAQETQYF. The CDR3 bases are TGCAGTGCTATTACAGCCCAAGAGACCCAGTACTTC. The V gene is TRBV20-1, the J gene TRBJ2-5; D is unclear. Germline V gene sequence: CDR1 DFQATT, CDR2 SNEGSKA (reference sequence). There are 12 residues in the CDR3. V was clipped by 4 bases and J by 1 base, with 7 bases between them.

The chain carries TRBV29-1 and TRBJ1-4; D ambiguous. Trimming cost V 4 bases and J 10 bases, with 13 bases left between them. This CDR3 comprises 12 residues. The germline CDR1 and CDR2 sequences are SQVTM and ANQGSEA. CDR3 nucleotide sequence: TGCAGCGTTGGGCCTCCCGGCGGAAAACTGTTTTTT. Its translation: CSVGPPGGKLFF.

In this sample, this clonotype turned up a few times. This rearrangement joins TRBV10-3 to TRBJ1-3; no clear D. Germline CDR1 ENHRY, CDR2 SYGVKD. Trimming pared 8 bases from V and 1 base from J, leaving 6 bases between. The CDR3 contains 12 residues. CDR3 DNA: TGTGCCATCGCCAGGTCTGGAAACACCATATATTTT. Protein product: CAIARSGNTIYF.

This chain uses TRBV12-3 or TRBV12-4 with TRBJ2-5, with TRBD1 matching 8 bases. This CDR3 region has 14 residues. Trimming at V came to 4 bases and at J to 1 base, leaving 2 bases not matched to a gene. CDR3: CASSYGQGQETQYF. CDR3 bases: TGTGCCAGCAGTTACGGACAGGGCCAAGAGACCCAGTACTTC.

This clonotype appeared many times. CDR3 nucleotides: TGTGCCAGCAGCTTAGAGCCTAGCGGGGTTAGCTCCTACGAGCAGTACTTC. Translation gives CASSLEPSGVSSYEQYF. The V call is TRBV7-6, the J call TRBJ2-7; 9 nucleotides match TRBD2. CDR3 length: 17 residues. Germline CDR1 is SGHVS and CDR2 is FNYEAQ. V lost 1 base, J lost 0 bases, and 7 bases stayed unmatched.

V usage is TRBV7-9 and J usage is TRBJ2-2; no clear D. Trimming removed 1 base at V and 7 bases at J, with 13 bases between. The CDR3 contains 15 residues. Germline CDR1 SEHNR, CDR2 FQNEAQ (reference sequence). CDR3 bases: TGTGCCAGCAGCTTAGACCTCCGACTTGTCGGGGAGCTGTTTTTT. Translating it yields CASSLDLRLVGELFF.